This TCR beta chain was identified in a study of blood T cell repertoires in COVID-19. Study in general: Collection of acute and convalescent COVID-19 samples took place in the United States, Italy and Spain. Sources were T cells, B-cell-depleted T cells, or PBMCs; the material itself was cDNA or gDNA.

Germline CDR1 is KGHSH and CDR2 is LQKENI. Trimming cost V 2 bases and J 4 bases, with 8 bases left between them. The CDR3 sequence is 14 residues long. In the original workflow: Reference gene primer amplification in the assay estimated nucleated cell counts. TCRdb's copy holds only in-frame clones and misses some; the assay was immunoSEQ multiplex PCR. V and J calls and clone size are those listed in that table; D and trimming were worked out from the DNA. The data hold over 85,000 clones, with 80% to 90% observed a single time. The chain couples TRBV18 to TRBJ2-2; D ambiguous. Sequencing was performed on peripheral blood. This sequence was found in a man in his sixties with acute or convalescent COVID-19. The CDR3 nucleotides are TGTGCCAGCTCACCAAACGCCGGCACCGGGGAGCTGTTTTTT. It is translated as CASSPNAGTGELFF.